Listed below are T cell receptor beta chains from one sample, sequenced in a study of cytomegalovirus exposure and HLA in healthy donors. Method: immunoSEQ multiplex PCR; TCRdb's copy keeps in-frame clones and lacks some. The sample consists of 220,000 or so clones, about nine tenths of them appearing once. The sequenced sample was PBMCs. All receptors come from a woman between 18 and 30 years old in good health and CMV-seropositive. The CDR3 runs from the conserved cysteine through the conserved F or W. A D gene is named only where the DNA matches it firmly.

>TRBJ2-7|TRBV7-2|TRBD1
CASSLPYRGPPDEQYF
TGTGCCAGCAGCTTACCGTACAGGGGCCCGCCGGACGAGCAGTACTTC
>TRBJ1-2|TRBV18|NA
CASSPTGYGYTF
TGTGCCAGCTCACCGACAGGCTATGGCTACACCTTC
>TRBJ2-7|TRBV27|NA
CASSLRQVDYEQYF
TGTGCCAGCAGTTTACGACAGGTTGACTACGAGCAGTACTTC
>TRBJ1-3|TRBV4-2|TRBD1
CASSQEGQSYSGNTIYF
TGTGCCAGCAGCCAAGAGGGACAGTCCTACTCTGGAAACACCATATATTTT
>TRBJ1-2|TRBV27|TRBD1
CASRGTGPYGYTF
TGTGCCAGCAGGGGGACAGGGCCTTATGGCTACACCTTC
>TRBJ2-2|TRBV7-7|NA
CASSLGAGLKINTGELFF
TGTGCTAGCAGCTTAGGGGCGGGTCTCAAAATCAACACCGGGGAGCTGTTTTTT
>TRBJ1-2|TRBV18|NA
CASSPPVGGGYTF
TGTGCCAGCTCACCACCGGTGGGGGGTGGCTACACCTTC
>TRBJ1-5|TRBV9|TRBD1
CASSVAGGLNQPQHF
TGTGCCAGCAGCGTCGCAGGGGGTCTCAATCAGCCCCAGCATTTT
>TRBJ1-2|TRBV6-1|NA
CASSVDSGRGYTF
TGTGCCAGCAGTGTGGACAGTGGAAGGGGCTACACCTTC
>TRBJ1-1|TRBV5-6|NA
CASSKGNEAFF
TGTGCCAGCAGCAAGGGGAATGAAGCTTTCTTT
>TRBJ2-7|TRBV5-5|TRBD1
CASSSGQEPFYEQYF
TGTGCCAGCAGCTCCGGACAGGAACCTTTCTACGAGCAGTACTTC